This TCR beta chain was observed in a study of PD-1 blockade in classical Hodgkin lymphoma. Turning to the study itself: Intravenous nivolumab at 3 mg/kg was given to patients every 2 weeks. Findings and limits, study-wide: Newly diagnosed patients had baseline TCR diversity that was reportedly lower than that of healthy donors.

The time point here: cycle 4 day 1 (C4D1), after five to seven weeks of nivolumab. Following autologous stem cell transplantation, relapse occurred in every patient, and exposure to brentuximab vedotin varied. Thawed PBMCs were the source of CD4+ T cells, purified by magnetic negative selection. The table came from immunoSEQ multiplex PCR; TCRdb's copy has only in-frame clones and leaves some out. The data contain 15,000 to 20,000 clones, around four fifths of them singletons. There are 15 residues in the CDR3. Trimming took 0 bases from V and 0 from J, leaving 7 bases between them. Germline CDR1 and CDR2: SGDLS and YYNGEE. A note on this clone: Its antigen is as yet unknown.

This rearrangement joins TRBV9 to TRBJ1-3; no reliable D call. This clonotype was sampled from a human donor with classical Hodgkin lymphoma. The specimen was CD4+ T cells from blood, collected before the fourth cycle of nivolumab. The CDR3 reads CASSVGVGSGNTIYF. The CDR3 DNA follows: TGTGCCAGCAGCGTAGGGGTAGGCTCTGGAAACACCATATATTTT.